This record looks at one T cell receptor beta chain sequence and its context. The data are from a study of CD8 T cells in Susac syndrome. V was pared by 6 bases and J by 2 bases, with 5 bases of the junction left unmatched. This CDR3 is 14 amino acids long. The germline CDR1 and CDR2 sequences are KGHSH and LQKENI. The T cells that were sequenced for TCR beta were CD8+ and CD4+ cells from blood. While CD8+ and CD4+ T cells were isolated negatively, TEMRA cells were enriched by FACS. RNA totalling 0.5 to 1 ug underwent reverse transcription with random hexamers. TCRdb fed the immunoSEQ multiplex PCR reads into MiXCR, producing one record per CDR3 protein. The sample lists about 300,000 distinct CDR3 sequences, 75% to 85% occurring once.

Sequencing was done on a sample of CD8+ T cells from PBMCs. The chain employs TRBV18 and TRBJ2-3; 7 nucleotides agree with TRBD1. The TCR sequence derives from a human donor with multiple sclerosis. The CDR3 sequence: CASSSGTDTDTQYF. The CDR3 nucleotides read TGTGCCAGCTCTTCGGGGACAGACACAGATACGCAGTATTTT. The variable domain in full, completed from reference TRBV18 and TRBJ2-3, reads NAGVMQNPRHLVRRRGQEARLRCSPMKGHSHVYWYRQLPEEGLKFMVYLQKENIIDESGMPKERFSAEFPKEGPSILRIQQVVRGDSAAYFCASSSGTDTDTQYFGPGTRLTVL.